This TCR beta chain was captured in a study of T cell clusters in autoimmune cytopenias. TRB was amplified from about 270 ng of peripheral blood genomic DNA per sample. TRB was amplified by touch-down multiplex PCR, primer pools A and B combined. TCRdb reprocessed the multiplex PCR reads and reports one entry per CDR3 protein, with no DNA. The sample totals under 3,000 distinct CDR3 sequences; its top ten clones hold about two fifths. The CDR3 runs to 17 residues. This sample was shared with a second study, whose subject was T cell repertoires in aging, cancer and after chemotherapy.

The gene calls are TRBV12-3 or TRBV12-4 and TRBJ2-4; TCRdb names TRBD2, which stays unverified in the absence of DNA. The material sequenced was peripheral blood. The sequence was obtained from a human donor with an autoimmune cytopenia or autoimmune hepatitis (not recorded which). The CDR3 protein is CASSLLGDRGAKNIQYF.